This T cell receptor (beta chain) came from a study of T cell repertoires in cytomegalovirus infection. Study in general: The authors relied on CMV epitopes, both recently identified HLA-C-restricted and well-studied HLA-B-restricted. A matching HLA type, together with CMV infection, was signaled by public TCR beta signatures.

Details on this clonotype: What it binds is unknown.

Study-level points and caveats: Of the TCR beta families, the public ones yielded a cumulative frequency that identified carriers of CMV plus the relevant HLA.

TCRdb called the reads again in MiXCR, with one record for every CDR3 protein. Of about 360,000 distinct CDR3 sequences in the sample, about a third were seen once. The V end lost 8 bases, the J end lost 4 bases, and 12 bases lay between the germline ends. This CDR3 spans 13 amino acids. The specimen comprised cultured PBMCs, sampled from culture after CMV antigen stimulation. The V call is TRBV12-3 or TRBV12-4, the J call TRBJ1-5, with a weak D call TRBD1 (5 bases). The sequence derives from a human donor in good health (CMV status not recorded). Some clones in this sample may be carry-over from other donors' samples. The CDR3 is CASWRGLNQPQHF. CDR3 nucleotides: TGTGCCAGCTGGCGGGGCCTGAATCAGCCCCAGCATTTT.